These 6 T cell receptor beta chains were all obtained from the same sample, sequenced in a study of identical twins. TCRdb called the 5' RACE reads again in MiXCR, with one record for every CDR3 protein. The top ten clones hold more than 0.8% of a sample with 400,000 to 550,000 distinct CDR3 sequences, 14% of them seen once. These data also featured in a second study, about yellow fever vaccine responses in identical twins.

The sequenced material came from CD4+ T cells sorted from blood. The receptors shown here come from a woman younger than 35 in good health.

This clonotype was seen a handful of times. V and J are TRBV7-2 and TRBJ1-2; D gene ambiguous. Germline CDR1 SGHTA, CDR2 FQGNSA. The CDR3 length is 11 residues. V lost 4 bases to trimming and J lost 8 bases, with 8 bases between them. CDR3 sequence: CASSSGSGYTF. In DNA, the CDR3 is TGTGCCAGCAGCTCCGGGTCGGGCTACACCTTC.

There are many counts of this clonotype. The chain has TRBV5-6 and TRBJ1-5; unclear D gene. The CDR3 contains 17 residues. V shed 2 bases and J shed 2 bases, with 17 bases lying between them. In germline, CDR1 is SGHDT, CDR2 YYEEEE. Here the CDR3 DNA reads TGTGCCAGCAGCTTCTCCCTAGCGGGGTTGGGCAATCAGCCCCAGCATTTT. It yields the protein CASSFSLAGLGNQPQHF.

The V call is TRBV7-2, the J call TRBJ2-1; 9 positions agree with TRBD1. This CDR3 is 13 amino acids long. The V gene's germline CDR1 is SGHTA and CDR2 FQGNSA. V was pared by 4 bases and J by 9 bases, with 4 bases of the junction left unmatched. DNA of the CDR3: TGTGCCAGCAGCTCCAAGGACAGGGGTGAGCAGTTCTTC. It yields the protein CASSSKDRGEQFF. The full variable domain, completed using reference TRBV7-2 and TRBJ2-1, is GAGVSQSPSNKVTEKGKDVELRCDPISGHTALYWYRQSLGQGLEFLIYFQGNSAPDKSGLPSDRFSAERTGGSVSTLTIQRTQQEDSAVYLCASSSKDRGEQFFGPGTRLTVL.

The chain joins TRBV7-2 to TRBJ1-1; weak D call: TRBD1 (5 bases). Trimming shortened V by 5 bases and J by 11 bases, and 15 bases separated the two germline ends. Germline CDR1 is SGHTA and CDR2 is FQGNSA. The CDR3 totals 12 residues. The DNA for the CDR3 is TGTGCCAGCAGCCTAGGGGTGACGGCTGCTTTCTTT. Encoded protein: CASSLGVTAAFF.

The gene calls are TRBV28 and TRBJ2-3; a weak D match, TRBD1 (7 bases). Deletions cut 5 bases from V and 5 bases from J, with 14 bases between. The CDR3 totals 14 residues. Germline lookup yields CDR1 MDHEN and CDR2 SYDVKM. The DNA for the CDR3 is TGTGCCAGCAGTGCGGGACAGAGAAGAGATACGCAGTATTTT. Translating it yields CASSAGQRRDTQYF.

The gene calls are TRBV7-8 and TRBJ1-2; 7 bases align to TRBD1. This CDR3 has 16 amino acids. Germline CDR1 and CDR2: SGHVS and FQNEAQ. The trim removed 8 bases at V and 3 bases at J, leaving 15 bases unmatched. CDR3 nucleotides: TGTGCCAGCGCTAGGGTCGAGGGGGCTTCTTACTATGGCTACACCTTC. Translated: CASARVEGASYYGYTF.